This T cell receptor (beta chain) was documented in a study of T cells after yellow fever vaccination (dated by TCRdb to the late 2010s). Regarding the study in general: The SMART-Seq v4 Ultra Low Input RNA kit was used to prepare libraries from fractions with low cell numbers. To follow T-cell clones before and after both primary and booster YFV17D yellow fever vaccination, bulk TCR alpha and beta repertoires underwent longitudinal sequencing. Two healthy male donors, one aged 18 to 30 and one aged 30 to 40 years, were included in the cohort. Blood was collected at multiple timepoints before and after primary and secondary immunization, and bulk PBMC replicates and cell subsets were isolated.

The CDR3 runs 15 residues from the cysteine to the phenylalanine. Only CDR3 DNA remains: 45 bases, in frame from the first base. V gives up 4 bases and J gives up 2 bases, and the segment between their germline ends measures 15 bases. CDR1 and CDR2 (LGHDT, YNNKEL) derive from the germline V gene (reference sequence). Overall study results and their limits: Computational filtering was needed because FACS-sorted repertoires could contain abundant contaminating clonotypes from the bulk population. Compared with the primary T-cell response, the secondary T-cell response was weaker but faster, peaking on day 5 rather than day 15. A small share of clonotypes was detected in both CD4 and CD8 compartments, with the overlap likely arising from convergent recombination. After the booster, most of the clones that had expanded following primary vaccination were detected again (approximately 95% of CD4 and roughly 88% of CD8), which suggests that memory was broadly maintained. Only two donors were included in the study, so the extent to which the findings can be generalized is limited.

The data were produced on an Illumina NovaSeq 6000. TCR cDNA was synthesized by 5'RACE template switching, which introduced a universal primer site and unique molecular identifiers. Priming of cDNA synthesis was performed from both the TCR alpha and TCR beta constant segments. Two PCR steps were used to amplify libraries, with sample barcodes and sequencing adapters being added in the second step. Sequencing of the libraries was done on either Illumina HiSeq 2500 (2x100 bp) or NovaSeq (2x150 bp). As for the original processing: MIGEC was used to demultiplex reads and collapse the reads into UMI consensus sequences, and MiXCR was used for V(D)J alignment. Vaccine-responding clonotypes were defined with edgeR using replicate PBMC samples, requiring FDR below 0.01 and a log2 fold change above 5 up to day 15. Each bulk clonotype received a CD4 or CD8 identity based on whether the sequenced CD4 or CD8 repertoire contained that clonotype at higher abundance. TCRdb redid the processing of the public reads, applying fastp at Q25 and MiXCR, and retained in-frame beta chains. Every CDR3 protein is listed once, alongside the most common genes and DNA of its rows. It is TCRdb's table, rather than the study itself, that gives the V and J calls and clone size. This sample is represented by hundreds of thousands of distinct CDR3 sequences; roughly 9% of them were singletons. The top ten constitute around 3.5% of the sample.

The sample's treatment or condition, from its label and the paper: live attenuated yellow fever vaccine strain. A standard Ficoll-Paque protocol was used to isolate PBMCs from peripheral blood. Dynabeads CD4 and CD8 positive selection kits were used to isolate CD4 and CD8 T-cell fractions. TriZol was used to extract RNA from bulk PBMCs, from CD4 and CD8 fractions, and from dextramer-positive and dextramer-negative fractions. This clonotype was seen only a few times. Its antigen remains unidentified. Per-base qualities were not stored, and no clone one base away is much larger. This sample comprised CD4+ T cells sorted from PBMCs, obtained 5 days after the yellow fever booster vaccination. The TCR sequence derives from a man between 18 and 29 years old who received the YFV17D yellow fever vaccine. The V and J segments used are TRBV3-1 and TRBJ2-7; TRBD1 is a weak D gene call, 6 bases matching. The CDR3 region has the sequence CASSLRRQGPYEQYF. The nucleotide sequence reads TGTGCCAGCAGCCTGAGGAGGCAGGGGCCCTACGAGCAGTACTTC.